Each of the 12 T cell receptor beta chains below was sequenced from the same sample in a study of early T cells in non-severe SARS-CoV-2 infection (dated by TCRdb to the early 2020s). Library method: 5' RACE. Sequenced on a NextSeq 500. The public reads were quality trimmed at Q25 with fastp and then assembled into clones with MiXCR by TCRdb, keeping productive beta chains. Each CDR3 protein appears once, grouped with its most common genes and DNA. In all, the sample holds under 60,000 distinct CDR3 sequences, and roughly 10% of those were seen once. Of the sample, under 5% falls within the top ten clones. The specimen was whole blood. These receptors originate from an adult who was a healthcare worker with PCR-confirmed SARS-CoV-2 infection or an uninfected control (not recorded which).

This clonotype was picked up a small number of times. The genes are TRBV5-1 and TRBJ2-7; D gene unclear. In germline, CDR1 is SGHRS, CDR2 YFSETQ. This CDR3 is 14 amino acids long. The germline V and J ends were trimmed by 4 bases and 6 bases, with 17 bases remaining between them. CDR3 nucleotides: TGCGCCAGCAGCCTAGAAGGGCACCTGGGCGAGCAGTACTTC. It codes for CASSLEGHLGEQYF.

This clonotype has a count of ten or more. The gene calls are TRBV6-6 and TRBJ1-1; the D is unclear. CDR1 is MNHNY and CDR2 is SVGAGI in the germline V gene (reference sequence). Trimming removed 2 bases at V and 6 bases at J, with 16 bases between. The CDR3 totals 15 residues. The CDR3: CASSYVRMGSAEAFF. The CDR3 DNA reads TGTGCCAGCAGTTACGTACGGATGGGGAGTGCTGAAGCTTTCTTT.

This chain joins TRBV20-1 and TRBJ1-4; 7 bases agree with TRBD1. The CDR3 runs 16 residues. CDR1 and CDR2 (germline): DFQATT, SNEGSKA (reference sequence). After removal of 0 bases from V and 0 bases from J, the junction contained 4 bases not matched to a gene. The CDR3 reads CSARDRGTATNEKLFF. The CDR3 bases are TGCAGTGCTAGAGATCGGGGGACAGCAACTAATGAAAAACTGTTTTTT.

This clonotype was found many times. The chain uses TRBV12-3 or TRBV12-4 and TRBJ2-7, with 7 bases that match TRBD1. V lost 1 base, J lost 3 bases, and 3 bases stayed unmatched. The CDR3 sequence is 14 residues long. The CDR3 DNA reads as TGTGCCAGCAGTTTAGTAGGGGGCGGCTACGAGCAGTACTTC. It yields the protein CASSLVGGGYEQYF.

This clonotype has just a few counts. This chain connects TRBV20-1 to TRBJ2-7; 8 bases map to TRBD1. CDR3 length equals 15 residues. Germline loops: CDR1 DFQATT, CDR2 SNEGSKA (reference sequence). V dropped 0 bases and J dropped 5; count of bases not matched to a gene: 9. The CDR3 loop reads CSARDRDRIVHEQYF. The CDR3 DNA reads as TGCAGTGCTAGAGACCGGGACAGGATCGTCCACGAGCAGTACTTC.

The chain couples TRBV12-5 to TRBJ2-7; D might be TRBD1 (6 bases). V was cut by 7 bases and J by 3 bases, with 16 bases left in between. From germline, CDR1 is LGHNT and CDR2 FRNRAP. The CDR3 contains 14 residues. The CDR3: CASAPRSGDYEQYF. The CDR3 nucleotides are TGTGCTAGTGCTCCCAGATCAGGGGACTACGAGCAGTACTTC.

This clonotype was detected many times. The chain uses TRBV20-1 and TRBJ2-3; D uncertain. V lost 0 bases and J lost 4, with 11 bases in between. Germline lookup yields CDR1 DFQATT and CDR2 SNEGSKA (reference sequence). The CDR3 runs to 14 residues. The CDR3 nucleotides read TGCAGTGCTAGAGATCCATCGAGCCCAGATACGCAGTATTTT. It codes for CSARDPSSPDTQYF.

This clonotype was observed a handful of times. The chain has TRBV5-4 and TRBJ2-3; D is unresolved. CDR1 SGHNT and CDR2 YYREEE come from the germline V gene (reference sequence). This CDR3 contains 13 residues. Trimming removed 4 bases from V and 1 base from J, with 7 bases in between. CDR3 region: CASSPDRTDTQYF. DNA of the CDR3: TGTGCCAGCAGCCCTGACCGCACAGATACGCAGTATTTT.

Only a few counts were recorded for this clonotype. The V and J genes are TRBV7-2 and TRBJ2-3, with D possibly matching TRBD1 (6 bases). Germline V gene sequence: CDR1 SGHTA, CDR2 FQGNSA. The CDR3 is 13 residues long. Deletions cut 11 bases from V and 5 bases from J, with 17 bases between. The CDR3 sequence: CASQGSGRDTQYF. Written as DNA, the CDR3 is TGTGCCTCACAGGGATCGGGCAGAGATACGCAGTATTTT. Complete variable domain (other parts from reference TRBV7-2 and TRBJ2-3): GAGVSQSPSNKVTEKGKDVELRCDPISGHTALYWYRQSLGQGLEFLIYFQGNSAPDKSGLPSDRFSAERTGGSVSTLTIQRTQQEDSAVYLCASQGSGRDTQYFGPGTRLTVL.

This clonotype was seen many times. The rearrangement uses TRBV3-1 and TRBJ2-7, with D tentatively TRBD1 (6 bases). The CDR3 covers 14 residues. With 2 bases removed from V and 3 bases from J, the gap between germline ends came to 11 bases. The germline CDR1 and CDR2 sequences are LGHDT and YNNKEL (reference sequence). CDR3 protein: CASSQPGQNYEQYF. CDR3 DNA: TGTGCCAGCAGCCAACCCGGACAGAACTACGAGCAGTACTTC.

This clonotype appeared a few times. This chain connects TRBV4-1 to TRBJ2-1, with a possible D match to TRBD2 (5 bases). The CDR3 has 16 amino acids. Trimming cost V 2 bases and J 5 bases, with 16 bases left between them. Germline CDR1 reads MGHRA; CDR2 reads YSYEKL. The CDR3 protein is CASSQSPGSRDNEQFF. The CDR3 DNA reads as TGCGCCAGCAGCCAATCGCCGGGATCTAGGGACAATGAGCAGTTCTTC.

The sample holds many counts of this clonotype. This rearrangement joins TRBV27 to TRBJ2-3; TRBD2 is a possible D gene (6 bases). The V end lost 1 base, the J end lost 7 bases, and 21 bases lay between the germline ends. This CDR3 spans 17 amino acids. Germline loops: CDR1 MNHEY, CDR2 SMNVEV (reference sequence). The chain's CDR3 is CASSLFGLHDRGNTQYF. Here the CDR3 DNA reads TGTGCCAGCAGTTTATTCGGGTTGCACGACCGGGGGAATACGCAGTATTTT.